The present T cell receptor beta chain was sequenced within a study of high-grade serous ovarian cancer treatment subgroups. The overall study: On average, roughly 15,000 reads and 7,000 to 8,500 unique TCR beta rearrangements were obtained per sample.

Trimming took 5 bases from V and 0 from J, leaving 8 bases between them. CDR3 length: 13 amino acids. The germline gives CDR1 SGHRS, CDR2 YFSETQ. A word on this clone: As yet, its antigen is unknown.

Tumor samples were taken before definitive surgery or chemotherapy. The protocol was immunoSEQ multiplex PCR, while the TCRdb copy is restricted to in-frame clones and leaves out a portion. The table lists about 16,000 clones, approximately 71% of them singletons. Whole-study findings and limits: Repertoire similarity ranged about 0.095 to 0.8 between tumors of one patient. These tumor repertoires lack spatial information from bulk sequencing.

The sequence came from a human donor with high-grade serous ovarian cancer. Sample: tumor tissue. The V call is TRBV5-1, the J call TRBJ1-1; possibly TRBD1 for D (5 bases). For the CDR3, the DNA is TGCGCCAGCAGTTCACAGGTGAACACTGAAGCTTTCTTT. It codes for CASSSQVNTEAFF.